Below are 20 T cell receptor beta chains sequenced from a single sample in a study of glioma-infiltrating T cells. Using RNA template, CDR3s of TCR alpha and beta were amplified with iRepertoire arm-PCR. TCRdb redid the calling of the multiplex PCR reads with MiXCR, one entry per CDR3 protein. The table has roughly 200,000 distinct CDR3 sequences, around 42% seen once; the top ten hold 5.2%. Material: glioma tissue, nonneoplastic brain tissue, or PBMCs (not recorded which). The source of these receptors is a human donor with low-grade glioma or glioblastoma, undergoing nonglioma brain surgery, or in good health (not recorded which).

The chain joins TRBV6-2 or TRBV6-3 to TRBJ1-4, with 7 nucleotides matching TRBD1. The germline gives CDR1 MNHEY, CDR2 SVGEGT. V trimming: 6 bases; J trimming: 7 bases; junction bases outside the gene matches: 11. The CDR3 has 15 residues. The CDR3, as DNA: TGTGCCAGCAGCACACTGACAGGGATCGGTGAAAAACTGTTTTTT. It is translated as CASSTLTGIGEKLFF.

The V gene is TRBV6-1, the J gene TRBJ1-1, with 8 bases that match TRBD1. Germline CDR1 reads MNHNS; CDR2 reads SASEGT. This CDR3 contains 13 residues. In nucleotides, the CDR3 is TGTGTTAGCAAAACGACAGGGGAGGCTGAAGCTTTCTTT. Protein: CVSKTTGEAEAFF.

This clonotype was found many times. This chain connects TRBV28 to TRBJ1-4; D gene unclear. The CDR3 length is 15 residues. Germline V gene lookup returns CDR1 MDHEN and CDR2 SYDVKM. Trimming left V 3 bases short and J 7 bases short, with 15 bases between. CDR3 nucleotide sequence: TGTGCCAGCAGTTTCGCGGTCTTGCGTGGTGAAAAACTGTTTTTT. Its translation: CASSFAVLRGEKLFF. The whole variable domain, remainder taken from reference TRBV28 and TRBJ1-4, is DVKVTQSSRYLVKRTGEKVFLECVQDMDHENMFWYRQDPGLGLRLIYFSYDVKMKEKGDIPEGYSVSREKKERFSLILESASTNQTSMYLCASSFAVLRGEKLFFGSGTQLSVL.

This clonotype came up many times. The V call is TRBV4-1, the J call TRBJ2-7; 9 bases map to TRBD2. V dropped 1 base and J dropped 5; count of bases not matched to a gene: 9. Germline V gives CDR1 MGHRA, CDR2 YSYEKL. The CDR3 has 16 residues. For the CDR3, the DNA is TGCGCCAGCAGCCAAGCCCCGCCGGGCGGGAGGGACGAGCAGTACTTC. Its protein product is CASSQAPPGGRDEQYF.

Comments on this clonotype: This may stem from a read error, because a much larger clone lies one nucleotide away. The chain recombines TRBV19 with TRBJ1-2, with D possibly matching TRBD1 (6 bases). The CDR3 is made up of 15 amino acids. Germline V gene sequence: CDR1 LNHDA, CDR2 SQIVND (reference sequence). CDR3 nucleotides: TGTGGCAGTAGTATTCAGGGCTTACAGGGAGTTGGCTACACCTTC. Translated: CGSSIQGLQGVGYTF.

The chain is built from TRBV5-1 and TRBJ2-1, with 11 bases lining up with TRBD2. This CDR3 is 15 amino acids long. The germline V gene has CDR1 SGHRS and CDR2 YFSETQ. The V gene end was trimmed by 4 bases and the J gene end by 9 bases; junction bases not matched to a gene: 9. The CDR3 DNA follows: TGCGCCAGCAGCGGAACTAGCGGGAGAATGAGTGAGCAGTTCTTC. It codes for CASSGTSGRMSEQFF.

With respect to this clonotype: A much larger clone sits a single nucleotide away, making a read error possible. The J gene is TRBJ1-2, the V gene TRBV28; no clear D gene. This CDR3 is built from 13 residues. V was cut by 7 bases and J by 5 bases, with 14 bases left in between. Germline V CDR1 and CDR2: MDHEN, SYDVKM. CDR3 loop: CASTAQGGYGYTF. Written as DNA, the CDR3 is TGTGCCAGCACGGCTCAAGGAGGTTATGGCTACACCTTC.

This clonotype was detected ten times or more. The chain joins TRBV6-6 to TRBJ2-3; D is possibly TRBD1 (6 bases). This CDR3 is built from 16 residues. V was shortened by 2 bases and J by 9 bases, with 21 bases between the two germline ends. Per the germline V gene, CDR1 is MNHNY and CDR2 is SVGAGI (reference sequence). CDR3 loop: CASSYDPKKQGLTQYF. CDR3 in DNA: TGTGCCAGCAGTTACGACCCGAAGAAACAGGGATTGACGCAGTATTTT.

This clonotype was detected ten times or more. This sequence joins TRBV6-1 and TRBJ2-2; D may match TRBD1 or TRBD2 (5 bases each). Trimming took 4 bases from V and 0 from J, leaving 15 bases between them. Per germline, CDR1 MNHNS and CDR2 SASEGT. This CDR3 is built from 17 residues. The CDR3 coding sequence is TGTGCCAGCAGTGTTATCGCCGGGACCACGAACACCGGGGAGCTGTTTTTT. Residues: CASSVIAGTTNTGELFF.

This clonotype occurred a few times. CDR3 sequence: CASTASGNYEQYF. CDR3 DNA sequence: TGTGCCAGCACTGCTAGCGGGAACTACGAGCAGTACTTC. The chain uses TRBV3-1 and TRBJ2-7; TRBD2 agrees at 9 bases. This CDR3 comprises 13 residues. The germline gives CDR1 LGHDT, CDR2 YNNKEL (reference sequence). With V trimmed by 7 bases and J by 3 bases, 4 bases remained unmatched.

Worth noting for this clonotype: This CDR3 is missing its conserved last phenylalanine or tryptophan, likely due to a read error. This chain uses TRBV12-3 or TRBV12-4 with TRBJ1-5; the D gene is possibly TRBD1 (5 bases). V lost 3 bases and J lost 7, with 13 bases in between. This CDR3 is built from 14 residues. CDR3 amino acids: CASSLSGTGQPQHL. The DNA for the CDR3 is TGTGCCAGCAGTTTGAGTGGGACCGGCCAGCCCCAGCATCTT.

With regard to this clonotype: A much more abundant neighbour one base away suggests this may be a read error. The V call is TRBV5-4, the J call TRBJ1-2; D call uncertain. Trimming took off 0 bases at V and 4 bases at J, with 13 bases between the two ends. The CDR3 consists of 15 residues. Germline V gene data show CDR1 as SGHNT and CDR2 as YYREEE (reference sequence). The CDR3 is CASSLDPRASYGYTF. Here the CDR3 DNA reads TGTGCCAGCAGCTTGGACCCCCGAGCTAGCTATGGCTACACCTTC.

This clonotype was detected ten times or more. The chain employs TRBV28 and TRBJ1-2; weak D call: TRBD1 (5 bases). There are 14 residues in the CDR3. The V end was cut by 6 bases, the J end by 8 bases, with 19 bases between. The germline gives CDR1 MDHEN, CDR2 SYDVKM. In DNA form, the CDR3 reads TGTGCCAGCAGCCCCCAGTGGGGTTCAGGGGGCTACACCTTC. It yields the protein CASSPQWGSGGYTF.

Only a few counts were recorded for this clonotype. The chain is built from TRBV9 and TRBJ1-1; D unclear. The CDR3 spans 15 residues. V was shortened by 4 bases and J by 1 base, with 14 bases between the two germline ends. Germline CDR1 reads SGDLS; CDR2 reads YYNGEE. The CDR3 DNA sequence: TGTGCCAGCAGCCCCGGACGTCACCAGAACACTGAAGCTTTCTTT. This encodes CASSPGRHQNTEAFF.

This clonotype was observed many times. The chain is built from TRBV6-1 and TRBJ2-7; TRBD1 matches 7 bases. Germline assignment: CDR1 MNHNS and CDR2 SASEGT. This CDR3 contains 14 residues. The V gene end was trimmed by 5 bases and the J gene end by 2 bases; junction bases not matched to a gene: 6. The CDR3 sequence is CASSLQTGPYEQYF. As DNA, the CDR3 is TGTGCCAGCAGTTTACAGACAGGGCCCTACGAGCAGTACTTC.

Of note for this clonotype: Its ends do not fully match the called genes, so a read error is possible. This rearrangement joins TRBV20-1 to TRBJ1-5; TRBD1 agrees at 9 bases. Germline lookup yields CDR1 DFQATT and CDR2 SNEGSKA (reference sequence). The CDR3 is 14 residues long. CDR3 region: CSAHRDRAYQPQHF. In DNA form, the CDR3 reads TGCAGTGCCCACCGGGACAGGGCCTATCAGCCTCAGCATTTT.

This chain uses TRBV25-1 with TRBJ2-6; no reliable D call. The CDR3 runs 20 residues. Germline loops: CDR1 MGHDK, CDR2 SYGVNS. V gave up 6 bases and J gave up 0 bases, with 24 bases separating them. The chain's CDR3 is CASSLAQTWGGRSGANVLTF. The CDR3 region has the DNA TGTGCCAGCAGCTTAGCCCAAACATGGGGTGGGCGCTCTGGGGCCAACGTCCTGACTTTC.

The sample holds many counts of this clonotype. CDR3 nucleotides: TGCAGTGCTCGTCCAAATATTACTAGCGGGAGGCTCTACGAGCAGTACTTC. It is translated as CSARPNITSGRLYEQYF. The genes are TRBV20-1 and TRBJ2-7; 12 bases are shared with TRBD2. Unmatched junction bases numbered 14, after V lost 5 bases and J lost 3 bases. The CDR3 has 17 amino acids. Looked up from germline, CDR1 is DFQATT and CDR2 is SNEGSKA (reference sequence).

This clonotype was found a few times. This chain links TRBV4-1 with TRBJ1-1; no firm D call. The CDR3 length is 15 residues. Germline CDR1 MGHRA, CDR2 YSYEKL. The germline V and J ends were trimmed by 4 bases and 0 bases, with 12 bases remaining between them. CDR3 protein: CASSPHGQMNTEAFF. CDR3 in DNA: TGCGCCAGCAGCCCCCATGGGCAGATGAACACTGAAGCTTTCTTT.

This clonotype came up many times. The rearrangement joins TRBV6-1 to TRBJ2-3, with a weak D call TRBD1 (6 bases). Trimming removed 5 bases from V and 0 bases from J, with 15 bases in between. The CDR3 loop spans 16 amino acids. The germline gives CDR1 MNHNS, CDR2 SASEGT. The CDR3 DNA sequence: TGTGCCAGCAGTTCGAAAACAGGGCCCAGCACAGATACGCAGTATTTT. It is translated as CASSSKTGPSTDTQYF.